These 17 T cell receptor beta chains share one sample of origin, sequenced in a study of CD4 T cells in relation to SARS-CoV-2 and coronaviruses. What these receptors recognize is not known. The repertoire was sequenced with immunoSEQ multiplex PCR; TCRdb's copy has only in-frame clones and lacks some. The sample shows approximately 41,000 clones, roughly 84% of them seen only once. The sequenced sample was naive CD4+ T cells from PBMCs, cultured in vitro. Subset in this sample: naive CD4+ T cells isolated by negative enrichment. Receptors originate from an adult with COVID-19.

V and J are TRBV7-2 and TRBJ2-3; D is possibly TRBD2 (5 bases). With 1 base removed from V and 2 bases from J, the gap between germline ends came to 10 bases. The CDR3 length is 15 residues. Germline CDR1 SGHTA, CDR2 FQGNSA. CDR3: CASSLVGADTDTQYF. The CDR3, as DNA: TGTGCCAGCAGCTTAGTCGGAGCGGACACAGATACGCAGTATTTT.

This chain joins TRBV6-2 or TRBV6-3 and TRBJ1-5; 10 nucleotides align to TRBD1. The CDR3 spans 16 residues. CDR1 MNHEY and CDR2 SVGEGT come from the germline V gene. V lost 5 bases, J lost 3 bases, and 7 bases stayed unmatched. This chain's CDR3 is CASSGRDRGDNQPQHF. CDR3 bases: TGTGCCAGCAGTGGTCGGGACAGGGGCGACAATCAGCCCCAGCATTTT.

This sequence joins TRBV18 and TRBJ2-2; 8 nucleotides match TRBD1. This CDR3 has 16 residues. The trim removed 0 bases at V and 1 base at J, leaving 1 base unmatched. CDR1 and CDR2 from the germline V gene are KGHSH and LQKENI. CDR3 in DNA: TGTGCCAGCTCACCACCGGGACAGGTGAACACCGGGGAGCTGTTTTTT. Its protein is CASSPPGQVNTGELFF. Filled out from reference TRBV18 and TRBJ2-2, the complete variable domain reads NAGVMQNPRHLVRRRGQEARLRCSPMKGHSHVYWYRQLPEEGLKFMVYLQKENIIDESGMPKERFSAEFPKEGPSILRIQQVVRGDSAAYFCASSPPGQVNTGELFFGEGSRLTVL.

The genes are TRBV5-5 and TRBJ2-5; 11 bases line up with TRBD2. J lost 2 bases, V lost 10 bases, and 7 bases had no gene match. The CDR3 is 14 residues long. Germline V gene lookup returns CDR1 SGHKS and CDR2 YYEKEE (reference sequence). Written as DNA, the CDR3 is TGTGCCGCCAGTCGACTAGCGGGACAAGAGACCCAGTACTTC. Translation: CAASRLAGQETQYF.

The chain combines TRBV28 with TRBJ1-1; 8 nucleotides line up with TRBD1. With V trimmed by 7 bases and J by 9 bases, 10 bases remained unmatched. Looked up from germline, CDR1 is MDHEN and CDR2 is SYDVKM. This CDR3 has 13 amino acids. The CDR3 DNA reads TGTGCCAGCACCCTACAGGGGGGGTCACAAGCTTTCTTT. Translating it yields CASTLQGGSQAFF.

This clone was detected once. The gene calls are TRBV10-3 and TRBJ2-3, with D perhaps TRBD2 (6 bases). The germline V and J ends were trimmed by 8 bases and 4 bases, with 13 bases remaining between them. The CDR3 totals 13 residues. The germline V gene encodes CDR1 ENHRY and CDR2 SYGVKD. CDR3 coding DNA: TGTGCCATCGATTCGGGAGCTCCAGATACGCAGTATTTT. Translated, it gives CAIDSGAPDTQYF.

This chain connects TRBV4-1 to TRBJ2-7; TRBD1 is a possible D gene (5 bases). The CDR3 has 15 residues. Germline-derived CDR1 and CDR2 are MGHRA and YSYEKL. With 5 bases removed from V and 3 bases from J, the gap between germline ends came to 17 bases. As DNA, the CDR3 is TGCGCCAGCAGCTATCCAGCGTCAGGGCGCTACGAGCAGTACTTC. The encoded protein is CASSYPASGRYEQYF.

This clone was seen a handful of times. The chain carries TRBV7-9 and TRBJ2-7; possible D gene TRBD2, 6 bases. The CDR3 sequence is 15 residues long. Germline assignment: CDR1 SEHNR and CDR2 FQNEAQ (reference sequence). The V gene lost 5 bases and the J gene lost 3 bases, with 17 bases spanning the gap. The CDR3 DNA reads TGTGCCAGCAGCATCTACCGGGACTTAGACTACGAGCAGTACTTC. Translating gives CASSIYRDLDYEQYF.

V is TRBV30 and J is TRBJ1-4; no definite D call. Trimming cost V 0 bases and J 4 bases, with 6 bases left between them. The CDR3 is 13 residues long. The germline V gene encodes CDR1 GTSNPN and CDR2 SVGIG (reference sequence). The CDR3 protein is CAWSVISNEKLFF. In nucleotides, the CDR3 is TGTGCCTGGAGTGTGATCAGTAATGAAAAACTGTTTTTT.

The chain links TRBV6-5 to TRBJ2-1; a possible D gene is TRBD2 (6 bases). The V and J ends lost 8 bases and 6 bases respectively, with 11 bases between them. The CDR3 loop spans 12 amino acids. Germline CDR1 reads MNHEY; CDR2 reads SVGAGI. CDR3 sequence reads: CASFLASNEQFF. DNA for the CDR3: TGTGCCAGCTTTCTAGCGAGCAATGAGCAGTTCTTC.

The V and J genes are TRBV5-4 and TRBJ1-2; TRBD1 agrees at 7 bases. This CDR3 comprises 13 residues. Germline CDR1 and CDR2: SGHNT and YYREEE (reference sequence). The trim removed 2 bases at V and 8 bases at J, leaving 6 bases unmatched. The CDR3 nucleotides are TGTGCCAGCAGCTTACAGGGGAGGGGAGGCTACACCTTC. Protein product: CASSLQGRGGYTF. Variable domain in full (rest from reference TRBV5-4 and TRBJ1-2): ETGVTQSPTHLIKTRGQQVTLRCSSQSGHNTVSWYQQALGQGPQFIFQYYREEENGRGNFPPRFSGLQFPNYSSELNVNALELDDSALYLCASSLQGRGGYTFGSGTRLTVV.

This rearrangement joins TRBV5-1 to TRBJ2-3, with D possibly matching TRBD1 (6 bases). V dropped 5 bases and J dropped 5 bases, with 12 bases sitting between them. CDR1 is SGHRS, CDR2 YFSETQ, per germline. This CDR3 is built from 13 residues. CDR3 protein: CASRRGSGDTQYF. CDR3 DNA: TGCGCCAGCAGAAGGGGGAGTGGAGATACGCAGTATTTT.

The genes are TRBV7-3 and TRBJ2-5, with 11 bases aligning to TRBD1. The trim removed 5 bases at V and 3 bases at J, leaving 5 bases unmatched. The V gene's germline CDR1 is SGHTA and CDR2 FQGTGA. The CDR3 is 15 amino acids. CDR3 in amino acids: CASSRGTGGEETQYF. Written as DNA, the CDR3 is TGTGCCAGCAGCCGGGGGACAGGGGGTGAAGAGACCCAGTACTTC.

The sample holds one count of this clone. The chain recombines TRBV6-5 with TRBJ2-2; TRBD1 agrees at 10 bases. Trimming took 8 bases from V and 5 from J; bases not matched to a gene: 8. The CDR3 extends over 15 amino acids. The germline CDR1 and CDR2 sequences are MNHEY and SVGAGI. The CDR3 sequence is CASHTGTGETGELFF. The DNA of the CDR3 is TGTGCCAGCCACACCGGGACAGGGGAAACCGGGGAGCTGTTTTTT.

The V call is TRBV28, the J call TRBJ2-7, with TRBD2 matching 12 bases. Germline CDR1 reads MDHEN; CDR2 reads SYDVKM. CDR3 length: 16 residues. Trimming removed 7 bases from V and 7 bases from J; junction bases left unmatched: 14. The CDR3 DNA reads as TGTGCCAGCATTCCCCAAATTCTAGCGGGAGGGAAGGAGCAGTACTTC. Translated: CASIPQILAGGKEQYF. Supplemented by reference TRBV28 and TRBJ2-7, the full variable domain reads DVKVTQSSRYLVKRTGEKVFLECVQDMDHENMFWYRQDPGLGLRLIYFSYDVKMKEKGDIPEGYSVSREKKERFSLILESASTNQTSMYLCASIPQILAGGKEQYFGPGTRLTVT.

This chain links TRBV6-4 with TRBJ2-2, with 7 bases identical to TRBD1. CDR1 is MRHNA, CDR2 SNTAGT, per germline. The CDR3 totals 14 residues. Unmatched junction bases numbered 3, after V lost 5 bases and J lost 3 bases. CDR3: CASSRDSYTGELFF. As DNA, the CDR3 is TGTGCCAGCAGTAGGGACAGTTACACCGGGGAGCTGTTTTTT.

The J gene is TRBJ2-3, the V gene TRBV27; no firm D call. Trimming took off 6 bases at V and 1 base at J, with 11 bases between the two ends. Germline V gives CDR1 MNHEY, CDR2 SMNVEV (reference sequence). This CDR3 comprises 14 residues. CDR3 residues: CASSPIVGTDTQYF. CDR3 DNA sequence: TGTGCCAGCAGCCCTATAGTGGGCACAGATACGCAGTATTTT.